A single sample is the source of the 10 T cell receptor beta chains below, sequenced in a study of CD8 T cells in ankylosing spondylitis (dated by TCRdb to about 2017). The method behind the library was 5' RACE. Instrument on record: Illumina HiSeq 2500. TCRdb's own reprocessing of the public reads used fastp at Q25 and MiXCR and kept productive beta chains. CDR3 protein sequences are deduplicated, and each keeps its most common genes and DNA. The sample has roughly 150,000 distinct CDR3 sequences on record, roughly 31% of them singletons. The ten top clones hold over 5.5% of the sample. Sequencing used synovial fluid, either unsorted or a sorted T cell fraction (not recorded which). These TCRs come from a male donor with ankylosing spondylitis.

V is TRBV25-1 and J is TRBJ2-5; D is ambiguous. The germline V and J ends were trimmed by 9 bases and 1 base, with 3 bases remaining between them. The CDR3 length is 10 residues. The germline CDR1 and CDR2 sequences are MGHDK and SYGVNS. CDR3: CASAQETQYF. In nucleotides, the CDR3 is TGTGCCAGTGCCCAAGAGACCCAGTACTTC. The full variable domain, its missing parts supplied by reference TRBV25-1 and TRBJ2-5, is EADIYQTPRYLVIGTGKKITLECSQTMGHDKMYWYQQDPGMELHLIHYSYGVNSTEKGDLSSESTVSRIRTEHFPLTLESARPSHTSQYLCASAQETQYFGPGTRLLVL.

The J gene is TRBJ2-1, the V gene TRBV15; 9 nucleotides agree with TRBD2. The CDR3 runs 15 residues. Germline-derived CDR1 and CDR2 are LNHNV and YYDKDF (reference sequence). V was clipped by 3 bases and J by 4 bases; unmatched bases: 4. The CDR3 reads CATSRVAGDYNEQFF. The CDR3 bases are TGTGCCACCAGCAGGGTAGCGGGGGATTACAATGAGCAGTTCTTC.

The sample holds a few counts of this clonotype. This chain joins TRBV3-1 and TRBJ2-1, with a possible D match to TRBD1 (6 bases). V lost 7 bases, J lost 12 bases, and 28 bases lay in between. CDR1 and CDR2 from the germline V gene are LGHDT and YNNKEL (reference sequence). The CDR3 has 16 amino acids. CDR3 coding DNA: TGTGCCAGCACCCGAAAAGGGACAAGAGACGGCCAGGTGCAGTTCTTC. Translation: CASTRKGTRDGQVQFF.

The J gene is TRBJ1-1, the V gene TRBV11-2; 7 nucleotides agree with TRBD1. This CDR3 region has 14 residues. The trim removed 4 bases at V and 6 bases at J, leaving 8 bases unmatched. CDR1 is SGHAT and CDR2 is FQNNGV in the germline V gene. For the CDR3, the DNA is TGTGCCAGCAGCTGGCAGGGGGGAGCCTCTGAAGCTTTCTTT. It encodes CASSWQGGASEAFF. Full variable domain (missing parts from reference TRBV11-2 and TRBJ1-1): EAGVAQSPRYKIIEKRQSVAFWCNPISGHATLYWYQQILGQGPKLLIQFQNNGVVDDSQLPKDRFSAERLKGVDSTLKIQPAKLEDSAVYLCASSWQGGASEAFFGQGTRLTVV.

The rearrangement links TRBV3-1 to TRBJ2-1; D gene ambiguous. Per the germline V gene, CDR1 is LGHDT and CDR2 is YNNKEL (reference sequence). The CDR3 runs 14 residues. The V gene lost 1 base and the J gene lost 4 bases, with 8 bases spanning the gap. CDR3 region: CASSQVGGYNEQFF. Here the CDR3 DNA reads TGTGCCAGCAGCCAAGTTGGCGGTTACAATGAGCAGTTCTTC.

This clonotype occurred many times. This sequence joins TRBV20-1 and TRBJ1-2, with D possibly being TRBD1 (6 bases). There are 14 residues in the CDR3. Germline V CDR1 and CDR2: DFQATT, SNEGSKA (reference sequence). The V end was cut by 6 bases, the J end by 4 bases, with 18 bases between. DNA for the CDR3: TGCAGTGCGCCCTACTCAGGGGATGGCTATGGCTACACCTTC. Residues: CSAPYSGDGYGYTF.

J is TRBJ2-1 and V is TRBV11-2; no definite D call. Germline CDR1 SGHAT, CDR2 FQNNGV. Trimming took off 3 bases at V and 8 bases at J, with 14 bases between the two ends. The CDR3 runs 14 residues. CDR3 protein: CASSFWTSNDEQFF. CDR3 DNA sequence: TGTGCCAGCAGCTTTTGGACGAGCAATGATGAGCAGTTCTTC.

This clonotype turned up a few times. CDR3 region: CASSLTGFQETQYF. The CDR3 DNA reads as TGCGCCAGCAGCTTGACAGGTTTTCAAGAGACCCAGTACTTC. This sequence joins TRBV5-1 and TRBJ2-5, with D possibly being TRBD1 (5 bases). The germline V gene has CDR1 SGHRS and CDR2 YFSETQ. The CDR3 spans 14 residues. Trimming shortened V by 1 base and J by 2 bases, and 9 bases separated the two germline ends.

The table lists this clonotype with a few counts. This chain connects TRBV9 to TRBJ2-2, with 12 bases matching TRBD2. The CDR3 is 22 amino acids. The V segment lost 3 bases and the J segment 3 bases; nucleotides outside the gene matches: 21. Germline CDR1 and CDR2: SGDLS and YYNGEE. This CDR3 reads CASSESQRGGGLAGPHTGELFF. The CDR3 nucleotides read TGTGCCAGCAGCGAATCTCAGAGGGGGGGAGGACTAGCGGGACCTCACACCGGGGAGCTGTTTTTT.

V usage is TRBV6-1 and J usage is TRBJ2-7, with 10 nucleotides matching TRBD1. The CDR3 sequence is 15 residues long. Germline V CDR1 and CDR2: MNHNS, SASEGT. Trimming cost V 4 bases and J 6 bases; bases outside gene matches: 9. The CDR3 is CASSAGDRGRGEQYF. CDR3 coding DNA: TGTGCCAGCAGTGCTGGGGACAGGGGAAGGGGCGAGCAGTACTTC.